These T cell receptor beta chains were read from a single sample in a study of OX40 agonist ivuxolimab in advanced cancers. The data were produced by immunoSEQ multiplex PCR, yet TCRdb's version contains in-frame clones alone and is incomplete. In the table there are tens of thousands of clones, 80% to 90% of which are singletons. The material was CD4+ or CD8+ T cells sorted from blood, obtained in a trial of the OX40 agonist ivuxolimab. Receptors were obtained from an adult with an advanced solid tumor such as melanoma, head and neck, liver or kidney cancer. Each CDR3 is given with its conserved first and last residue. Each record gives: V gene, J gene, D gene, CDR3 protein. D genes are given only for firm matches.

V: TRBV7-7
J: TRBJ2-3
D: -
CDR3: CASTQSVGDTQYF

V: TRBV5-1
J: TRBJ2-3
D: TRBD1
CDR3: CASSLQGVPSTDTQYF

V: TRBV28
J: TRBJ1-2
D: -
CDR3: CASRAMSYGYTF

V: TRBV7-9
J: TRBJ2-1
D: -
CDR3: CASSQEGYNEQFF

V: TRBV19
J: TRBJ1-1
D: -
CDR3: CASSIGGAGTEAFF

V: TRBV5-4
J: TRBJ2-5
D: TRBD1
CDR3: CASSSKDRVETQYF

V: TRBV7-3
J: TRBJ2-7
D: TRBD1
CDR3: CASSQDRDKQYF

V: TRBV7-9
J: TRBJ2-6
D: -
CDR3: CASSLAPGFRSGANVLTF

V: TRBV2
J: TRBJ1-5
D: -
CDR3: CASSEGGDGNQPQHF

V: TRBV18
J: TRBJ2-7
D: -
CDR3: CASSPSQVFEQYF

V: TRBV5-1
J: TRBJ1-3
D: -
CDR3: CASSLGDGSGNTIYF

V: TRBV6-1
J: -
D: -
CDR3: CASSRGPSAEYEQYF

V: TRBV30
J: TRBJ2-1
D: TRBD2
CDR3: CAWILQLAGGEQFF

V: TRBV7-6
J: TRBJ2-1
D: -
CDR3: CASSLALQDNEQFF

V: TRBV5-1
J: TRBJ1-1
D: -
CDR3: CASSLGIQGRNTEAFF

V: TRBV6-6
J: TRBJ2-7
D: -
CDR3: CASSTSGRAYEQYF

V: TRBV30
J: TRBJ2-2
D: TRBD2
CDR3: CAWTSGIGTGELFF

V: TRBV19
J: TRBJ1-1
D: -
CDR3: CASSSQLTANTEAFF

V: TRBV7-9
J: TRBJ2-5
D: -
CDR3: CASSPTATSQETQYF

V: TRBV10-2
J: TRBJ2-7
D: TRBD2
CDR3: CASSEPTSRSSYEQYF

V: TRBV10-3
J: TRBJ2-5
D: -
CDR3: CAISESGVRETQYF

V: TRBV5-1
J: TRBJ2-6
D: -
CDR3: CASSQDSSGANVLTF

V: TRBV4-3
J: TRBJ2-1
D: TRBD2
CDR3: CASSQTGTSGNEQFF

V: TRBV5-1
J: TRBJ2-7
D: -
CDR3: CASSTDTGLEQYF